The 28 T cell receptor beta chains below all came from one sample that was sequenced in a study of blood T cell repertoires in COVID-19. Clones were read by immunoSEQ multiplex PCR, and TCRdb kept only the in-frame ones, dropping some. The top ten clones hold over 5% of a sample with roughly 320,000 clones, about 87% of them seen once. Sequenced material: peripheral blood. The receptors originated from a woman aged 45-60 years with COVID-19, enrolled during active disease.

The chain couples TRBV28 to TRBJ2-3; perhaps TRBD2 as D (7 bases). V lost 6 bases and J lost 2, with 18 bases in between. CDR3 length: 16 amino acids. Germline CDR1 is MDHEN and CDR2 is SYDVKM. The CDR3 loop reads CASSPPGGAFTDTQYF. The CDR3 bases are TGTGCCAGCAGCCCCCCGGGGGGCGCCTTCACAGATACGCAGTATTTT. The entire variable domain, with the rest obtained from reference TRBV28 and TRBJ2-3, is as follows: DVKVTQSSRYLVKRTGEKVFLECVQDMDHENMFWYRQDPGLGLRLIYFSYDVKMKEKGDIPEGYSVSREKKERFSLILESASTNQTSMYLCASSPPGGAFTDTQYFGPGTRLTVL.

The chain links TRBV6-4 to TRBJ2-7, with 11 bases matching TRBD2. V gave up 0 bases and J gave up 13 bases; unmatched junction bases: 2. The CDR3 extends over 12 amino acids. Germline CDR1 reads MRHNA; CDR2 reads SNTAGT. CDR3 protein: CASSDSSGRAYF. As DNA, the CDR3 is TGTGCCAGCAGTGACTCTAGCGGGAGGGCCTACTTC.

This clone was observed a single time. The chain uses TRBV15 and TRBJ2-2; the match to TRBD2 covers 9 bases. CDR3 size: 16 residues. CDR1 and CDR2 (germline): LNHNV, YYDKDF (reference sequence). V trimming: 1 base; J trimming: 1 base; junction bases outside the gene matches: 1. Here the CDR3 reads CATSRGTSENTGELFF. The CDR3 nucleotides read TGTGCCACCAGCAGAGGGACTAGCGAGAACACCGGGGAGCTGTTTTTT.

This clone was seen once. The V gene is TRBV6-5, the J gene TRBJ2-1; D ambiguous. CDR3 length equals 15 residues. CDR1 is MNHEY, CDR2 SVGAGI, per germline. The V end lost 2 bases, the J end lost 0 bases, and 8 bases lay between the germline ends. This chain's CDR3 is CASSYRWSSYNEQFF. The DNA for the CDR3 is TGTGCCAGCAGTTACCGGTGGTCCTCCTACAATGAGCAGTTCTTC.

This chain links TRBV15 with TRBJ1-2, with a weak D call TRBD1 (5 bases). Deletions cut 11 bases from V and 4 bases from J, with 20 bases between. The CDR3 sequence is 14 residues long. Germline V gives CDR1 LNHNV, CDR2 YYDKDF (reference sequence). The CDR3 reads CAANAGYGSYGYTF. CDR3 DNA sequence: TGTGCCGCCAACGCAGGGTATGGGTCCTATGGCTACACCTTC.

V gene TRBV19 combines with J gene TRBJ2-5, with TRBD2 identical over 10 bases. The V segment lost 1 base and the J segment 3 bases; nucleotides outside the gene matches: 11. The CDR3 has 18 amino acids. Germline V lookup: CDR1 LNHDA, CDR2 SQIVND (reference sequence). CDR3 sequence reads: CASSIGTGTSANEETQYF. The DNA of the CDR3 is TGTGCCAGTAGTATAGGAACCGGGACTAGCGCGAATGAAGAGACCCAGTACTTC.

This chain links TRBV30 with TRBJ2-1, with D perhaps TRBD1 (7 bases). This CDR3 is built from 12 residues. Trimming pared 2 bases from V and 15 bases from J, leaving 17 bases between. Germline V gene lookup returns CDR1 GTSNPN and CDR2 SVGIG (reference sequence). The CDR3 sequence is CAWSPGGTVMFF. The DNA for the CDR3 is TGTGCCTGGAGTCCAGGGGGGACAGTAATGTTCTTC. The whole variable domain, remainder taken from reference TRBV30 and TRBJ2-1, is SQTIHQWPATLVQPVGSPLSLECTVEGTSNPNLYWYRQAAGRGLQLLFYSVGIGQISSEVPQNLSASRPQDRQFILSSKKLLLSDSGFYLCAWSPGGTVMFFGPGTRLTVL.

In the case of this clone: Other DNA sequences in the sample encode the same CDR3. This rearrangement joins TRBV19 to TRBJ2-1; 13 bases are a match to TRBD2. This CDR3 is built from 15 residues. CDR1 LNHDA and CDR2 SQIVND come from the germline V gene (reference sequence). With 4 bases clipped from V and 4 bases from J, the junction kept 1 base outside the gene matches. CDR3 nucleotides: TGTGCCAGTAGTACACTAGCGGGAGGGTACAATGAGCAGTTCTTC. Translation gives CASSTLAGGYNEQFF.

The gene calls are TRBV5-1 and TRBJ1-3; tentative D call: TRBD1 (6 bases). The CDR3 has 17 residues. The V and J ends lost 3 bases and 4 bases respectively, with 20 bases between them. Germline lookup yields CDR1 SGHRS and CDR2 YFSETQ. The DNA for the CDR3 is TGCGCCAGCAGCTCACAACACGTGGGGGCAGAAGGAAACACCATATATTTT. Its translation: CASSSQHVGAEGNTIYF.

The genes are TRBV3-1 (or the pseudogene TRBV3-2) and TRBJ2-1; 7 nucleotides match TRBD2. V trimming: 0 bases; J trimming: 6 bases; junction bases outside the gene matches: 5. From germline, CDR1 is LGHDT and CDR2 YNNKEL (reference sequence). This CDR3 is built from 15 residues. The CDR3 DNA sequence: TGTGCCAGCAGCCAAGAGATTCGGGGGGTCAATGAGCAGTTCTTC. This gives the protein CASSQEIRGVNEQFF.

This clone appeared once. The chain uses TRBV6-6 and TRBJ2-2; D not resolved. V lost 8 bases and J 0 bases, leaving 10 bases between the germline ends. Germline CDR1 is MNHNY and CDR2 is SVGAGI (reference sequence). The CDR3 sequence is 14 residues long. CDR3 nucleotide sequence: TGTGCCAGCGGTAGAGTCTCGAACACCGGGGAGCTGTTTTTT. This sequence encodes CASGRVSNTGELFF.

The chain combines TRBV7-2 with TRBJ2-1; TRBD2 aligns across 8 bases. Germline assignment: CDR1 SGHTA and CDR2 FQGNSA. The V segment lost 1 base and the J segment 8 bases; nucleotides outside the gene matches: 13. CDR3 length: 17 residues. CDR3 sequence: CASSLDTGGLEGDEQFF. In DNA, the CDR3 is TGTGCCAGCAGCTTAGATACGGGAGGGCTAGAAGGCGATGAGCAGTTCTTC.

The chain uses TRBV7-8 and TRBJ2-5; possible D gene TRBD1, 6 bases. V shed 5 bases and J shed 5 bases, with 21 bases lying between them. This CDR3 region has 16 residues. Germline loops: CDR1 SGHVS, CDR2 FQNEAQ. Written as DNA, the CDR3 is TGTGCCAGCAGCCTAGGACAGCAAAGTAAGGGGGAGACCCAGTACTTC. Its protein is CASSLGQQSKGETQYF.

V and J are TRBV2 and TRBJ2-3; tentative D call: TRBD2 (6 bases). The CDR3 totals 16 residues. The V and J ends lost 6 bases and 5 bases respectively, with 21 bases between them. Germline loops: CDR1 SNHLY, CDR2 FYNNEI. CDR3 coding DNA: TGTGCCAGCAGGATGTCCTCCCCGGGCGGGGTAGATACGCAGTATTTT. It translates to CASRMSSPGGVDTQYF.

The chain carries TRBV30 and TRBJ1-1, with 8 nucleotides matching TRBD1. The germline V gene has CDR1 GTSNPN and CDR2 SVGIG (reference sequence). After removal of 2 bases from V and 10 bases from J, the junction contained 12 bases not matched to a gene. The CDR3 length is 14 residues. DNA of the CDR3: TGTGCCTGGAGTAAGGGGACAGGCTCCCAAGGAGCTTTCTTT. It is translated as CAWSKGTGSQGAFF.

The V and J genes are TRBV11-2 and TRBJ2-7, with TRBD2 as a possible D gene (6 bases). Germline V gene lookup returns CDR1 SGHAT and CDR2 FQNNGV. This CDR3 spans 13 amino acids. The V end was cut by 7 bases, the J end by 1 base, with 11 bases between. CDR3 in amino acids: CASTLSGSYEQYF. CDR3 nucleotides: TGTGCCAGCACCCTTAGCGGTTCCTACGAGCAGTACTTC.

The rearrangement uses TRBV7-3 and TRBJ2-1; 7 bases agree with TRBD2. The CDR3 spans 15 residues. The junction had 9 bases not matched to a gene; V was cut back by 8 bases and J by 2 bases. Germline-derived CDR1 and CDR2 are SGHTA and FQGTGA. For the CDR3, the DNA is TGTGCCAGCTCTCAAGGCGGGGGACCCTACAATGAGCAGTTCTTC. Translation: CASSQGGGPYNEQFF.

This clone has just one count. The chain couples TRBV4-1 to TRBJ2-3, with TRBD2 identical over 14 bases. Germline CDR1 and CDR2: MGHRA and YSYEKL. Germline trimming cut 1 base from V and 4 bases from J; bases unmatched to any gene: 7. The CDR3 sequence is 18 residues long. CDR3 protein: CASSQVGTSGSKADTQYF. DNA for the CDR3: TGCGCCAGCAGCCAAGTGGGGACTAGCGGGAGCAAGGCAGATACGCAGTATTTT.

The chain uses TRBV7-2 and TRBJ2-5; 7 bases line up with TRBD1. After removal of 3 bases from V and 4 bases from J, the junction contained 5 bases not matched to a gene. CDR3 size: 14 residues. Germline CDR1 reads SGHTA; CDR2 reads FQGNSA. CDR3 nucleotide sequence: TGTGCCAGCAGCTTTAGGGGGCGTGTAGAGACCCAGTACTTC. The encoded protein is CASSFRGRVETQYF.

The chain recombines TRBV19 with TRBJ2-1; D possibly corresponds to TRBD1 (5 bases). The germline V gene encodes CDR1 LNHDA and CDR2 SQIVND (reference sequence). Trimming stripped 4 bases from V and 1 base from J, with 11 bases between. This CDR3 spans 15 amino acids. The CDR3 nucleotides are TGTGCCAGTAGTAATACCCCAGGGTCCTACAATGAGCAGTTCTTC. It encodes CASSNTPGSYNEQFF. Filled out from reference TRBV19 and TRBJ2-1, the complete variable domain reads DGGITQSPKYLFRKEGQNVTLSCEQNLNHDAMYWYRQDPGQGLRLIYYSQIVNDFQKGDIAEGYSVSREKKESFPLTVTSAQKNPTAFYLCASSNTPGSYNEQFFGPGTRLTVL.

The chain employs TRBV21-1 and TRBJ2-1; no check of the table's D call, TRBD1, against the DNA was made. TRBV21-1 corresponds to a pseudogene. The CDR3 is made up of 14 amino acids. CDR3 nucleotide sequence: TGTGCCAGCGACAGCGAGAGCTCCTACAATGAGCAGTTCTTC. It encodes CASDSESSYNEQFF.

At least ten counts were recorded for this clone. The rearrangement uses TRBV15 and TRBJ2-6; D gene unclear. Trimming took off 3 bases at V and 4 bases at J, with 4 bases between the two ends. The CDR3 extends over 13 amino acids. From germline, CDR1 is LNHNV and CDR2 YYDKDF (reference sequence). The CDR3 is CATSRGGANVLTF. In DNA, the CDR3 is TGTGCCACCAGCAGGGGCGGGGCCAACGTCCTGACTTTC. Complete variable domain (other parts from reference TRBV15 and TRBJ2-6): DAMVIQNPRYQVTQFGKPVTLSCSQTLNHNVMYWYQQKSSQAPKLLFHYYDKDFNNEADTPDNFQSRRPNTSFCFLDIRSPGLGDTAMYLCATSRGGANVLTFGAGSRLTVL.

The J gene is TRBJ2-7, the V gene TRBV11-2; maybe TRBD2 (5 bases). Germline lookup yields CDR1 SGHAT and CDR2 FQNNGV. Trimming stripped 6 bases from V and 0 bases from J, with 12 bases between. The CDR3 spans 14 residues. CDR3 sequence (DNA): TGTGCCAGCAGATCCATCCGGGACTCCTACGAGCAGTACTTC. This encodes CASRSIRDSYEQYF.

The chain couples TRBV30 to TRBJ1-5, with D possibly TRBD1 on 6 matching bases. Germline loops: CDR1 GTSNPN, CDR2 SVGIG (reference sequence). The CDR3 loop spans 13 amino acids. Between the trimmed V and J ends, which lost 3 bases and 5 bases, there was a span of 11 bases. The CDR3 is CAWSNRADQPQHF. In DNA form, the CDR3 reads TGTGCCTGGAGCAACAGGGCTGATCAGCCCCAGCATTTT.

The V call is TRBV5-4, the J call TRBJ2-1, with 7 bases identical to TRBD1. The germline V gene encodes CDR1 SGHNT and CDR2 YYREEE (reference sequence). The CDR3 totals 17 residues. V shed 4 bases and J 8 bases; nucleotides not matched to a gene: 18. CDR3: CASSPTLQGSFGDEQFF. The CDR3 nucleotides are TGTGCCAGCAGCCCGACCCTACAGGGGTCCTTCGGTGATGAGCAGTTCTTC. Complete variable domain (other parts from reference TRBV5-4 and TRBJ2-1): ETGVTQSPTHLIKTRGQQVTLRCSSQSGHNTVSWYQQALGQGPQFIFQYYREEENGRGNFPPRFSGLQFPNYSSELNVNALELDDSALYLCASSPTLQGSFGDEQFFGPGTRLTVL.

The V and J genes are TRBV29-1 and TRBJ2-3; tentatively, D is TRBD1 (6 bases). Trimming cost V 7 bases and J 1 base, with 12 bases left between them. CDR1 is SQVTM, CDR2 ANQGSEA, per germline. The CDR3 has 13 amino acids. The CDR3 region has the DNA TGCAGCGGCGCTCCAGGGGGCACAGATACGCAGTATTTT. It translates to CSGAPGGTDTQYF.

The chain couples TRBV5-1 to TRBJ2-7; tentatively, D is TRBD1 (6 bases). The CDR3 spans 15 residues. The germline CDR1 and CDR2 sequences are SGHRS and YFSETQ. V was clipped by 3 bases and J by 0 bases, with 13 bases between them. For the CDR3, the DNA is TGCGCCAGCAGCTCGCACCGGGACAACTCCTACGAGCAGTACTTC. Translation gives CASSSHRDNSYEQYF.

V usage is TRBV14 and J usage is TRBJ1-3; D not certain. Per the germline V gene, CDR1 is SGHDN and CDR2 is FVKESK. The CDR3 has 13 residues. V lost 2 bases and J 4 bases, leaving 6 bases between the germline ends. CDR3 residues: CASSQHSGNTIYF. The CDR3 DNA follows: TGTGCCAGCAGCCAACATTCCGGAAACACCATATATTTT.